The present T cell receptor beta chain was sequenced within a study of T cell changes during pregnancy in multiple sclerosis. From germline, CDR1 is MGHRA and CDR2 YSYEKL. V dropped 2 bases and J dropped 5; count of bases not matched to a gene: 3. The CDR3 is made up of 15 amino acids. The protocol was immunoSEQ multiplex PCR, while the TCRdb copy is restricted to in-frame clones and leaves out a portion. Of some 55,000 clones listed, more than 75% are singletons. This chain joins TRBV4-1 and TRBJ1-4, with TRBD1 identical over 9 bases. The receptor comes from a human donor whose cells served as feeder cells for cultures in a pregnancy study. The specimen sequenced was peripheral blood from another person, used as feeder cells. The CDR3 DNA reads TGCGCCAGCAGCCAAAGGGACAGGGAAAATGAAAAACTGTTTTTT. This translates into CASSQRDRENEKLFF.